This TCR beta chain was profiled in a study of technical replicates of blood from a handful of donors. Germline V lookup: CDR1 KGHSH, CDR2 LQKENI. The J segment lost 1 base and the V segment lost 0 bases, leaving 4 bases of the junction unmatched. This CDR3 is 17 amino acids long. Generated by immunoSEQ multiplex PCR, the TCRdb table keeps only in-frame clones and is missing some. The sample has fewer than 60,000 clones, about 95% seen once. This chain uses TRBV18 with TRBJ2-2; 8 bases line up with TRBD2. The clonotype comes from a human donor in good health. Some clones in this sample may be carry-over from other donors' samples. What was sequenced was PBMCs. The CDR3 protein is CASSPPQRGLNTGELFF. CDR3 nucleotide sequence: TGTGCCAGCTCACCACCCCAGCGGGGGCTGAACACCGGGGAGCTGTTTTTT. Using reference TRBV18 and TRBJ2-2 for the parts outside the CDR3, the full variable domain is NAGVMQNPRHLVRRRGQEARLRCSPMKGHSHVYWYRQLPEEGLKFMVYLQKENIIDESGMPKERFSAEFPKEGPSILRIQQVVRGDSAAYFCASSPPQRGLNTGELFFGEGSRLTVL.